Sequencing of this TCR beta chain was carried out in a study of T cell clonality in common variable immunodeficiency. Here immunoSEQ multiplex PCR was the method, and the copy in TCRdb shows in-frame clones only, minus some. Sampling found about 34,000 clones, none seen once. This CDR3 spans 16 amino acids. CDR1 is MNHEY and CDR2 is SVGEGT in the germline V gene. Trimming left V 10 bases short and J 4 bases short, with 22 bases between. Worth noting for this clone: Its matching antigen is unknown. The read terminates 3 residues before the CDR3 end, so the remaining end is supplied by the germline J gene.

Overall study results and limits: CVID subjects had higher TCRbeta clonality than healthy controls, most marked in about a third. Reportedly, TCR beta sequences from common variable immunodeficiency showed fewer deletions and N-nucleotide insertions.

Sequenced sample: peripheral blood mononuclear cells. The chain is built from TRBV6-2 or TRBV6-3 and TRBJ2-2, with a weak D call TRBD2 (6 bases). This TCR derives from a human donor with common variable immunodeficiency. Partial CDR3 DNA: TGTGCCACCGCGTTAGGGCTAGCGCGGGGCACCGGGGAG. Residues: CATALGLARGTGE. Given in full, the CDR3 is CATALGLARGTGELFF.